These T cell receptor beta chains were read from a single sample in a study of blood T cell repertoires in COVID-19. Measured with immunoSEQ multiplex PCR; TCRdb has only the in-frame clones, and not every one. Here the sample spans 200,000 or so clones, nearly 90% being singletons. Sequenced material: peripheral blood. The receptors shown here come from a woman between 35 and 50 years old who had recovered from COVID-19. CDR3s include the opening cysteine and the closing phenylalanine or tryptophan. D genes are given only for firm matches. Size tells how often a clone was seen (once, few, many) or the class of an expanded clone, and some rows leave it out.

clone size	V gene	J gene	D gene	CDR3 DNA	CDR3 protein
once	TRBV18	TRBJ2-7	.	TGTGCCAGCTCTCAAGACAGGCAGGGTGAGCAGTACTTC	CASSQDRQGEQYF
once	TRBV30	TRBJ2-5	.	TGTGCCTGGAGCCCAACCTCCGCGGAGACCCAGTACTTC	CAWSPTSAETQYF
.	TRBV5-6	TRBJ2-7	TRBD2	TGTGCCAGCAGCTTGACTAGCGGAATGACCTACGAGCAGTACTTC	CASSLTSGMTYEQYF
.	TRBV29-1	TRBJ2-7	TRBD2	TGCAGCGTTGGGGGTAGCGGGACCCACGAGCAGTACTTC	CSVGGSGTHEQYF
.	TRBV7-2	TRBJ1-5	.	TGTGCCAGCAGCTTAATCGGACAGTCCAATCAGCCCCAGCATTTT	CASSLIGQSNQPQHF
once	TRBV7-8	TRBJ1-4	TRBD1	TGTGCCAGCAGCCTCCGACAGGGGAATGAAAAACTGTTTTTT	CASSLRQGNEKLFF
.	TRBV4-3	TRBJ2-7	TRBD1	TGCGCCAGCAGCCAAGTTCTCGGACAGGGAACCTACGAGCAGTACTTC	CASSQVLGQGTYEQYF
.	TRBV18	TRBJ1-1	.	TGTGCCAGCTCACCACTGGAGGAGGTGAACACTGAAGCTTTCTTT	CASSPLEEVNTEAFF
.	TRBV19	TRBJ2-7	.	TGTGCCAGTAGTATAGTCTTTACAGGTTCGAGCTCCTACGAGCAGTACTTC	CASSIVFTGSSSYEQYF
.	TRBV4-1	TRBJ2-7	.	TGCGCCAGCAGCCAAGTTGCGACAGATATCTCCTACGAGCAGTACTTC	CASSQVATDISYEQYF
.	TRBV2	TRBJ2-3	.	TGTGCCACCGACCTGCCCCCAGGAGGAGCCACAGATACGCAGTATTTT	CATDLPPGGATDTQYF
.	TRBV27	TRBJ2-1	.	TGTGCCAGCAGTTTCACGCCCACCAGGAATGAGCAGTTCTTC	CASSFTPTRNEQFF
.	TRBV19	TRBJ2-1	TRBD2	TGTGCCAGTAGTAGGACTAGCGGGAATGGTGAGCAGTTCTTC	CASSRTSGNGEQFF
.	TRBV30	TRBJ2-2	TRBD2	TGTGCCTGGATCGCTAGCGGGAATGTCGGGGAGCTGTTTTTT	CAWIASGNVGELFF
.	TRBV30	TRBJ2-1	.	TGTGCCTGTTCGGGGTACAATGAGCAGTTCTTC	CACSGYNEQFF
.	TRBV7-3	TRBJ2-1	TRBD2	TGTGCCAGCAGCTCGGGACTAGCGGGAGGGCCGCACAATGAGCAGTTCTTC	CASSSGLAGGPHNEQFF
.	TRBV10-1	TRBJ1-3	TRBD1	TGCGCCAGCAGTGAGCCTGCGATTGGACAGGGGGCTGGAAACACCATATATTTT	CASSEPAIGQGAGNTIYF
.	TRBV19	TRBJ1-3	.	TGTGCCAGTAGCCTTCAGGGGAGCTCTGGAAACACCATATATTTT	CASSLQGSSGNTIYF
.	TRBV4-1	TRBJ2-4	.	TGCGCCAGCAGCCAAGATACAGAAAACATTCAGTACTTC	CASSQDTENIQYF
.	TRBV4-3	TRBJ2-1	TRBD2	TGCGCCAGCAGCCAGGATAGCGGGAGGGCCCGTGAGCAGTTCTTC	CASSQDSGRAREQFF
.	TRBV18	TRBJ2-5	TRBD1	TGTGCCAGCTCACCTCGGGACAGGGGTCGCCAAGAGACCCAGTACTTC	CASSPRDRGRQETQYF
.	TRBV19	TRBJ2-7	TRBD1	TGTGCCAGTAGTATAGATCGTAACAGGGGCTACGAGCAGTACTTC	CASSIDRNRGYEQYF
.	TRBV2	TRBJ1-2	TRBD1	TGTGCCAGCAGTTCTACAGGGGGTCTCGGCTACACCTTC	CASSSTGGLGYTF
.	TRBV3-1/TRBV3-2	TRBJ1-1	.	TGTGCCAGCAGCCCGGGCAAGGGGGCTGAAGCTTTCTTT	CASSPGKGAEAFF
.	TRBV6-5	TRBJ2-2	.	TGTGCCAGCAGAGCCCGGGGAAACACCGGGGAGCTGTTTTTT	CASRARGNTGELFF
.	TRBV6-6	TRBJ2-2	.	TGTGCCAGCAGTCCAATTACAACTCAGGGGCGAGGGGGGAACACCGGGGAGCTGTTTTTT	CASSPITTQGRGGNTGELFF
.	TRBV6-5	TRBJ2-7	TRBD1	TGTGCCAGCAGACCCCGGGACAGGCTTTTCCACGAGCAGTACTTC	CASRPRDRLFHEQYF
.	TRBV6-5	TRBJ1-1	.	TGTGCCAGCAAAAACCCAGAGAACACTGAAGCTTTCTTT	CASKNPENTEAFF
.	TRBV29-1	TRBJ1-2	TRBD1	TGCAGCGTTGGAGACAGGGTGATCTATGGCTACACCTTC	CSVGDRVIYGYTF
.	TRBV5-1	TRBJ2-1	TRBD2	TGCGCCAGCAGCTCGACTAGCGGGAGCTCCTACAATGAGCAGTTCTTC	CASSSTSGSSYNEQFF
.	TRBV5-4	TRBJ2-7	TRBD2	TGTGCCAGCAGCGACCGACGGGGGGACTCCTACGAGCAGTACTTC	CASSDRRGDSYEQYF
.	TRBV3-1/TRBV3-2	TRBJ2-5	TRBD1	TGTGCCAGCAGCCTTTGGACAGGGCGGGAGACCCAGTACTTC	CASSLWTGRETQYF
.	TRBV30	TRBJ1-5	.	TGTGCCTGGAGTGTCGGGGGGAGGGGTCAGCCCCAGCATTTT	CAWSVGGRGQPQHF
.	TRBV15	TRBJ2-1	.	TGTGCCACCAGCAGCTATGAGTACAATGAGCAGTTCTTC	CATSSYEYNEQFF
.	TRBV19	TRBJ2-2	TRBD2	TGTGCCAGTAGTTCCTGGGGACTAGCTGAGAACGGCGGGGAGCTGTTTTTT	CASSSWGLAENGGELFF
.	TRBV6-2/TRBV6-3	TRBJ2-5	.	TGTGCCAGCAGTTATAGCGACCCCTACCAGACCCAGTACTTC	CASSYSDPYQTQYF
.	TRBV5-1	TRBJ2-7	.	TGCGCCAGCAGGGGTGGGGCAGCATTTTACGAGCAGTACTTC	CASRGGAAFYEQYF
.	TRBV10-3	TRBJ1-1	TRBD1	TGTGCCAGCACAACAGGGGTGGAGAACACTGAAGCTTTCTTT	CASTTGVENTEAFF
.	TRBV7-9	TRBJ2-3	TRBD1	TGTGCCAGCAGCCCAAGGACAGGGGCTGATACGCAGTATTTT	CASSPRTGADTQYF
.	TRBV7-9	TRBJ1-2	TRBD1	TGTGCCAGCAGCGCCTACGGGACAGGGGATGACTATGGCTACACCTTC	CASSAYGTGDDYGYTF
.	TRBV30	TRBJ2-7	.	TGTGCCTGGAGTGTAGGCGGATTCTCCTACTACGAGCAGTACTTC	CAWSVGGFSYYEQYF
.	TRBV6-9	TRBJ2-7	TRBD2	TGTGCCAGCAGCACGGTAGCGGGAGGACCTTATGACTACGAGCAGTACTTC	CASSTVAGGPYDYEQYF
.	TRBV5-6	TRBJ1-2	.	TGTGCCAGCAGGGTCACAACGAACTATGGCTACACCTTC	CASRVTTNYGYTF
.	TRBV3-1/TRBV3-2	TRBJ2-7	TRBD1	TGTGCCAGCAGCCAAGAGGGCAGGGGGATCACCTACGAGCAGTACTTC	CASSQEGRGITYEQYF
.	TRBV5-1	TRBJ2-1	.	TGCGCCAGCAGCACCCAGGACAGAAGGGGTGAGCAGTTCTTC	CASSTQDRRGEQFF